This is a list of T cell receptor beta chains from one sample in a study of beta chain features in type 1 diabetes. Sequencing used immunoSEQ multiplex PCR; TCRdb keeps in-frame clones, though not all of them. The sample has about 350,000 clones; 20% are singletons. The sequenced sample consisted of naive CD4+ T cells from blood. These TCRs come from a woman in her late teens or twenties in good health. Both conserved end residues are part of each CDR3. The D gene is left open where the match is weak. Clone size is not always given. Where it is, it says once, few, many or a class for expanded clones.

D,J,size,V,CDR3,DNA
TRBD1,TRBJ2-1,-,TRBV5-1,CASSLAGTVVNEQFF,TGCGCCAGCAGCTTGGCCGGGACAGTTGTTAATGAGCAGTTCTTC
TRBD1,TRBJ2-5,few,TRBV6-1,CASSTQTGAGETQYF,TGTGCCAGCAGTACCCAGACAGGGGCGGGGGAGACCCAGTACTTC
-,TRBJ2-7,-,TRBV29-1,CSVEDNTYEQYF,TGCAGCGTTGAAGACAACACCTACGAGCAGTACTTC
-,TRBJ1-5,few,TRBV4-1,CASSQAALRVRYSNQPQHF,TGCGCCAGCAGCCAAGCGGCACTAAGAGTTAGGTATAGCAATCAGCCCCAGCATTTT
TRBD1,TRBJ1-2,-,TRBV5-1,CASSPTDDRARRYTF,TGCGCCAGCAGCCCAACAGATGACAGGGCGAGGCGCTACACCTTC
-,TRBJ2-5,-,TRBV9,CASSVGGAQETQYF,TGTGCCAGCAGCGTAGGTGGGGCCCAAGAGACCCAGTACTTC
TRBD1,TRBJ1-5,-,TRBV4-1,CASSPGTVGRQPQHF,TGCGCCAGCAGCCCTGGGACAGTTGGTAGGCAGCCCCAGCATTTT
-,TRBJ2-5,few,TRBV6-5,CASIQEPQETQYF,TGTGCCAGCATTCAAGAGCCTCAAGAGACCCAGTACTTC
TRBD2,TRBJ2-5,few,TRBV5-1,CASSLASASGGGETQYF,TGCGCCAGCAGCTTGGCGAGCGCTAGCGGGGGCGGGGAGACCCAGTACTTC
-,TRBJ2-2,-,TRBV9,CASSVDRAVGELFF,TGTGCCAGCAGCGTAGACAGGGCGGTCGGGGAGCTGTTTTTT
-,TRBJ2-6,few,TRBV2,CASSTGSGANVLTF,TGTGCCAGCAGTACAGGGTCGGGGGCCAACGTCCTGACTTTC
-,TRBJ2-2,-,TRBV5-1,CASSLQGSGELFF,TGCGCCAGCAGCTTACAGGGATCCGGGGAGCTGTTTTTT
-,TRBJ2-1,-,TRBV27,CASSTTGNFYNEQFF,TGTGCCAGCAGTACGACAGGTAATTTCTACAATGAGCAGTTCTTC
-,TRBJ2-1,few,TRBV25-1,CASGLINEQFF,TGTGCCAGCGGACTAATCAATGAGCAGTTCTTC
TRBD2,TRBJ2-7,few,TRBV18,CASSPLAGDSYEQYF,TGTGCCAGCTCACCGCTAGCGGGGGACTCCTACGAGCAGTACTTC
-,TRBJ2-1,-,TRBV9,CASNSGGGPYNEQFF,TGTGCCAGCAATTCGGGGGGCGGGCCCTACAATGAGCAGTTCTTC
-,TRBJ1-1,few,TRBV5-1,CASSFLRNTEAFF,TGCGCCAGCAGCTTTCTCCGGAACACTGAAGCTTTCTTT
-,TRBJ1-2,few,TRBV19,CASSKRGTNYGYTF,TGTGCCAGTAGTAAACGGGGAACTAACTATGGCTACACCTTC
TRBD1,TRBJ1-3,-,TRBV4-1,CASSQSTGHGNTIYF,TGCGCCAGCAGCCAATCGACAGGGCATGGAAACACCATATATTTT
-,TRBJ2-3,few,TRBV19,CASSMRQLDTQYF,TGTGCCAGTAGTATGCGACAACTCGATACGCAGTATTTT
-,TRBJ1-1,-,TRBV20-1,CIAGDNTEAFF,TGCATAGCAGGGGATAACACTGAAGCTTTCTTT
-,TRBJ2-3,few,TRBV4-2,CASSQAPNSASTDTQYF,TGTGCCAGCAGCCAAGCCCCAAATAGCGCGAGCACAGATACGCAGTATTTT
-,TRBJ2-2,-,TRBV5-1,CASSLFGGARTGELFF,TGCGCCAGCAGCTTGTTCGGAGGGGCGAGGACCGGGGAGCTGTTTTTT
-,TRBJ2-2,few,TRBV5-6,CASSLSTGELFF,TGTGCCAGCAGCTTGTCGACCGGGGAGCTGTTTTTT
TRBD2,TRBJ2-7,-,TRBV7-9,CASSLVTGGGYEQYF,TGTGCCAGCAGCTTAGTGACGGGAGGAGGATACGAGCAGTACTTC
-,TRBJ2-6,-,TRBV16,CASSRVSGANVLTF,TGTGCCAGCAGTCGGGTCTCTGGGGCCAACGTCCTGACTTTC
-,TRBJ1-2,few,TRBV9,CASSALQGSHGYTF,TGTGCCAGCAGCGCTCTCCAGGGTTCGCATGGCTACACCTTC
-,TRBJ1-1,few,TRBV29-1,CSVVRDTEAFF,TGCAGCGTTGTCCGGGACACTGAAGCTTTCTTT
-,TRBJ1-2,-,TRBV6-5,CASKVGRNYGYTF,TGTGCCAGCAAAGTGGGCCGTAACTATGGCTACACCTTC
-,TRBJ2-7,-,TRBV11-3,CASSLGQEYEQYF,TGTGCCAGCAGCTTAGGACAGGAATACGAGCAGTACTTC
-,TRBJ2-7,few,TRBV30,CAWTPGLGGYEQYF,TGTGCCTGGACCCCCGGACTGGGCGGCTACGAGCAGTACTTC
TRBD1,TRBJ1-2,few,TRBV27,CASRGLTGVGNYTF,TGTGCCAGCAGGGGCCTGACAGGGGTGGGAAACTACACCTTC
TRBD2,TRBJ2-7,-,TRBV18,CASSPSLAGVDEQYF,TGTGCCAGCTCACCGTCACTAGCGGGAGTGGACGAGCAGTACTTC
-,TRBJ1-2,few,TRBV7-2,CASSLVQTYGYTF,TGTGCCAGCAGCTTAGTACAGACCTATGGCTACACCTTC
-,TRBJ1-6,few,TRBV9,CASSVDATEGSPLHF,TGTGCCAGCAGCGTAGATGCGACAGAAGGCTCACCCCTCCACTTT
TRBD2,TRBJ2-7,-,TRBV7-3,CASSLLGGGYEQYF,TGTGCCAGCAGCTTACTAGGCGGGGGCTACGAGCAGTACTTC
-,TRBJ1-3,-,TRBV30,CAGGRGGPGNTIYF,TGTGCCGGGGGGAGGGGAGGGCCTGGAAACACCATATATTTT
-,TRBJ1-4,-,TRBV9,CASSVATGGEKLFF,TGTGCCAGCAGCGTAGCGACCGGGGGAGAAAAACTGTTTTTT
-,TRBJ2-2,few,TRBV4-2,CASSQGRGRNTGELFF,TGTGCCAGCAGCCAAGGCAGGGGTCGGAACACCGGGGAGCTGTTTTTT
-,TRBJ2-5,few,TRBV7-2,CASTSRLVQETQYF,TGTGCCAGCACCTCGCGACTAGTCCAAGAGACCCAGTACTTC
-,TRBJ2-4,-,TRBV30,CAWSVRQAGIQYF,TGTGCCTGGAGTGTACGTCAGGCGGGCATTCAGTACTTC
-,TRBJ1-3,-,TRBV15,CATSRTGTGNTIYF,TGTGCCACCAGCAGGACAGGTACTGGAAACACCATATATTTT
-,TRBJ1-5,few,TRBV7-2,CASSLVVVDQPQHF,TGTGCCAGCAGCTTAGTGGTAGTGGATCAGCCCCAGCATTTT
TRBD1,TRBJ2-3,few,TRBV27,CASSLPGQGTDTQYF,TGTGCCAGCAGCCTCCCGGGACAGGGTACAGATACGCAGTATTTT
TRBD1,TRBJ1-5,-,TRBV10-3,CAISDRDRQPQHF,TGTGCCATCAGTGACAGGGACAGACAGCCCCAGCATTTT
-,TRBJ1-2,-,TRBV14,CASSFRSEGGYTF,TGTGCCAGCAGCTTTCGTTCGGAGGGAGGCTACACCTTC
TRBD2,TRBJ2-3,few,TRBV7-3,CASSLKHASGYTDTQYF,TGTGCCAGCAGCTTAAAACATGCTAGCGGTTACACAGATACGCAGTATTTT
-,TRBJ2-5,-,TRBV10-3,CAISQGIGETQYF,TGTGCCATCAGTCAGGGAATAGGGGAGACCCAGTACTTC
TRBD2,TRBJ2-5,-,TRBV10-3,CAISEREEQTQYF,TGTGCCATCAGTGAGCGGGAGGAGCAGACCCAGTACTTC
-,TRBJ2-3,-,TRBV25-1,CASSEAGTSTDTQYF,TGTGCCAGCAGTGAAGCGGGGACTAGCACAGATACGCAGTATTTT
-,TRBJ1-1,few,TRBV18,CASSLGGRTEAFF,TGTGCCAGCTCTCTGGGAGGGCGGACTGAAGCTTTCTTT
TRBD1,TRBJ1-1,-,TRBV25-1,CASRVGGYTEAFF,TGTGCCAGTCGAGTAGGGGGCTACACTGAAGCTTTCTTT
TRBD2,TRBJ2-2,few,TRBV29-1,CSVAPSGRPGELFF,TGCAGCGTTGCACCTAGCGGGAGGCCCGGGGAGCTGTTTTTT
TRBD2,TRBJ2-7,-,TRBV18,CASSSELAGGGEQYF,TGTGCCAGCTCATCTGAACTAGCGGGAGGAGGCGAGCAGTACTTC
-,TRBJ1-1,few,TRBV30,CAWSVRRDTEAFF,TGTGCCTGGAGCGTCAGGAGGGACACTGAAGCTTTCTTT
TRBD1,TRBJ1-1,-,TRBV4-1,CASSRGDRENTEAFF,TGCGCCAGCAGCCGTGGGGACAGGGAAAACACTGAAGCTTTCTTT